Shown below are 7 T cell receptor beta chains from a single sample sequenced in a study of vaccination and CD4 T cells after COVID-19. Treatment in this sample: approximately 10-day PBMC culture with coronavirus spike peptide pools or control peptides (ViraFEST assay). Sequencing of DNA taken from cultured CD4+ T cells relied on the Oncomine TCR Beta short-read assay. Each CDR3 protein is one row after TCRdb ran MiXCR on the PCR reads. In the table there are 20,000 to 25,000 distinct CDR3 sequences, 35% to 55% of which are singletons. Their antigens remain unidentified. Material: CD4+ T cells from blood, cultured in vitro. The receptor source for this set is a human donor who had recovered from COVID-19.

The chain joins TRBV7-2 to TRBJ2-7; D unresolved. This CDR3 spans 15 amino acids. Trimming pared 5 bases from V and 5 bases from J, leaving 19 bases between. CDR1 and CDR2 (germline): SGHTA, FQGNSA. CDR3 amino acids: CASSQDGRSIDEQYF. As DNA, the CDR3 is TGTGCCAGCAGCCAAGATGGCAGGTCAATCGACGAGCAGTACTTC.

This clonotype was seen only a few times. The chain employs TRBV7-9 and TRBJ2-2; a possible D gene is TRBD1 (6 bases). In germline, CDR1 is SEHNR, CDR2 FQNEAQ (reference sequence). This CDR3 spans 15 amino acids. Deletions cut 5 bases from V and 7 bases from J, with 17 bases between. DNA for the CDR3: TGTGCCAGCAGCCCGACAGGCCCCAAAGTCGGGGAGCTGTTTTTT. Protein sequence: CASSPTGPKVGELFF.

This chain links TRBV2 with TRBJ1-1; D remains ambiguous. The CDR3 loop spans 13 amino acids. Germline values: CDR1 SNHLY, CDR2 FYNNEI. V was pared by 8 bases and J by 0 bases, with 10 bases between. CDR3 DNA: TGTGCCAGCCACAAAGAGATGAACACTGAAGCTTTCTTT. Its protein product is CASHKEMNTEAFF.

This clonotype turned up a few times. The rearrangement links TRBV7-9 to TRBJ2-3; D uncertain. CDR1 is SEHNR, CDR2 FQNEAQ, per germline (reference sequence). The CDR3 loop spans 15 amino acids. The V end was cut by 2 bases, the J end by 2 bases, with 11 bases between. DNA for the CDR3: TGTGCCAGCAGCTTACTGACCTCCCACACAGATACGCAGTATTTT. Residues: CASSLLTSHTDTQYF.

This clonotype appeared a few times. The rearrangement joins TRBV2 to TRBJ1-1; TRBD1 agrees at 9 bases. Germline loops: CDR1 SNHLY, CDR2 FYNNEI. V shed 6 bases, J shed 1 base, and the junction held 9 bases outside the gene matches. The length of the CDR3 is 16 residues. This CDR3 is CASRYSQGAGNTEAFF. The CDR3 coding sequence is TGTGCCAGCAGATATTCACAGGGGGCGGGGAACACTGAAGCTTTCTTT.

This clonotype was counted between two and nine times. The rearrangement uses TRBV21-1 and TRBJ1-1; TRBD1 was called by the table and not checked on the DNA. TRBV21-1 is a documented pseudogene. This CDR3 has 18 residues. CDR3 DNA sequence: TGTGCCAGCAGCAAATCCCGTGGACGGCGGTCTCCGAACACTGAAGCTTTCTTT. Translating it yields CASSKSRGRRSPNTEAFF.

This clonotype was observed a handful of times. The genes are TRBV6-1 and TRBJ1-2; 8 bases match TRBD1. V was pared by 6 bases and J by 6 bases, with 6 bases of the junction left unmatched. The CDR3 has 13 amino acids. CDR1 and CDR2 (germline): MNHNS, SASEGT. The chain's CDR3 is CASRPGGSDGYTF. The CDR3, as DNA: TGTGCCAGCAGACCAGGGGGCTCGGATGGCTACACCTTC.